The clone carrying this T cell receptor (beta chain) was seen a handful of times. The CDR3 covers 12 residues. The germline CDR1 and CDR2 sequences are SGHRS and YFSETQ. The V gene lost 5 bases and the J gene lost 1 base, with 7 bases spanning the gap. TCRdb's copy holds only in-frame clones and misses some; the assay was immunoSEQ multiplex PCR. This sample has roughly 250,000 clones; about 90% occur once, and the top ten carry approximately 12%. The sample belongs to a study of blood T cell repertoires in COVID-19. Study details: The United States, Italy and Spain were the sources of the acute and convalescent COVID-19 samples. Sample material is recorded as cDNA or gDNA derived from T cells, B-cell-depleted T cells, or PBMCs.

The chain uses TRBV5-1 and TRBJ2-7, with D possibly TRBD1 on 6 matching bases. The sequence was obtained from a woman in her thirties with COVID-19, enrolled during active disease. The sample consisted of peripheral blood. CDR3 nucleotides: TGCGCCAGCAGTGGACAGTCCTACGAGCAGTACTTC. It specifies CASSGQSYEQYF.